This entry lists 19 T cell receptor beta chains sequenced from one sample in a study of blood T cell repertoires in COVID-19. Some clones are missing from TCRdb's copy, which holds only in-frame ones; the method was immunoSEQ multiplex PCR. The data show about 160,000 clones, more than 85% seen once. The material sequenced was peripheral blood. These receptors all stem from a woman aged 55 to 70 with COVID-19, enrolled during active disease.

The chain employs TRBV7-9 and TRBJ1-4; tentatively, D is TRBD1 (5 bases). The V gene's germline CDR1 is SEHNR and CDR2 FQNEAQ (reference sequence). The CDR3 loop spans 14 amino acids. Trimming removed 3 bases from V and 7 bases from J, with 12 bases in between. The CDR3 DNA follows: TGTGCCAGCAGCTTTGGCAGGGTGGGTGAAAAACTGTTTTTT. Protein product: CASSFGRVGEKLFF.

The chain employs TRBV5-1 and TRBJ1-2; 8 positions match TRBD1. Unmatched junction bases numbered 1, after V lost 7 bases and J lost 2 bases. Germline V gives CDR1 SGHRS, CDR2 YFSETQ. The CDR3 runs to 12 residues. The CDR3 nucleotides are TGCGCCAGCCGACAGGGGAACTATGGCTACACCTTC. This gives the protein CASRQGNYGYTF.

This rearrangement joins TRBV5-1 to TRBJ1-1; no reliable D call. Deletions cut 4 bases from V and 0 bases from J, with 7 bases between. CDR3 length equals 13 residues. In germline, CDR1 is SGHRS, CDR2 YFSETQ. The CDR3 coding sequence is TGCGCCAGCAGCGCGGCCATGAACACTGAAGCTTTCTTT. Translating it yields CASSAAMNTEAFF.

This clone has just one count. The gene calls are TRBV5-1 and TRBJ2-7, with a tentative D call TRBD2 (7 bases). CDR1 SGHRS and CDR2 YFSETQ come from the germline V gene. This CDR3 has 16 amino acids. V lost 0 bases and J lost 0, with 13 bases in between. CDR3: CASSLAGGLYSYEQYF. CDR3 in DNA: TGCGCCAGCAGCTTGGCCGGGGGGCTGTACTCCTACGAGCAGTACTTC.

This rearrangement joins TRBV19 to TRBJ1-2, with 8 bases matching TRBD1. The CDR3 loop spans 16 amino acids. With V trimmed by 7 bases and J by 7 bases, 17 bases remained unmatched. CDR1 and CDR2 (germline): LNHDA, SQIVND (reference sequence). CDR3: CASIDRGRKTSGGYTF. The CDR3 DNA reads TGTGCCAGTATCGACAGGGGCAGAAAAACCTCTGGTGGCTACACCTTC.

This chain uses TRBV6-1 with TRBJ2-3; 11 bases map to TRBD2. The CDR3 spans 19 residues. V lost 0 bases, J lost 0 bases, and 8 bases stayed unmatched. Germline CDR1 is MNHNS and CDR2 is SASEGT. The CDR3 loop is CASSEAITSGGASTDTQYF. CDR3 coding DNA: TGTGCCAGCAGTGAAGCGATAACTAGCGGGGGTGCTAGCACAGATACGCAGTATTTT.

J is TRBJ2-2 and V is TRBV5-4, with 12 nucleotides matching TRBD2. The germline V gene has CDR1 SGHNT and CDR2 YYREEE (reference sequence). The CDR3 totals 18 residues. The ends lost 4 bases at V and 1 base at J; junction bases unmatched: 8. The CDR3 sequence: CASSPNRLAGVNTGELFF. CDR3 sequence (DNA): TGTGCCAGCAGCCCGAACAGACTAGCGGGGGTGAACACCGGGGAGCTGTTTTTT.

In nucleotides, the CDR3 is TGTGCCAGCACCCTGGGGGGGCCTAATACGCAGTATTTT. Residues: CASTLGGPNTQYF. V usage is TRBV12-3 or TRBV12-4 and J usage is TRBJ2-3; perhaps TRBD2 as D (7 bases). The CDR3 length is 13 residues. The V end was cut by 7 bases, the J end by 7 bases, with 15 bases between.

This rearrangement joins TRBV20-1 to TRBJ1-4; tentative D call: TRBD1 (5 bases). V gave up 3 bases and J gave up 5 bases, with 19 bases separating them. The CDR3 totals 16 residues. Germline V gene sequence: CDR1 DFQATT, CDR2 SNEGSKA (reference sequence). The CDR3 reads CSASPGGVVPNEKLFF. CDR3 coding DNA: TGCAGTGCTAGTCCGGGGGGGGTAGTTCCAAATGAAAAACTGTTTTTT.

J is TRBJ1-1 and V is TRBV6-5; no firm D call. Trimming stripped 6 bases from V and 6 bases from J, with 14 bases between. This CDR3 is built from 13 residues. Germline lookup yields CDR1 MNHEY and CDR2 SVGAGI. The DNA of the CDR3 is TGTGCCAGCAGCACACCAGGAGGCCCTGAAGCTTTCTTT. Translating gives CASSTPGGPEAFF.

The V call is TRBV9, the J call TRBJ1-1; TRBD1 matches at 9 bases. CDR1 is SGDLS and CDR2 is YYNGEE in the germline V gene. This CDR3 has 16 amino acids. V lost 3 bases, J lost 5 bases, and 11 bases stayed unmatched. The CDR3 spells CASSATLQGARTEAFF. CDR3 bases: TGTGCCAGCAGCGCGACCTTACAGGGGGCGCGGACTGAAGCTTTCTTT. Looking up the rest from reference TRBV9 and TRBJ1-1 gives the full variable domain: DSGVTQTPKHLITATGQRVTLRCSPRSGDLSVYWYQQSLDQGLQFLIQYYNGEERAKGNILERFSAQQFPDLHSELNLSSLELGDSALYFCASSATLQGARTEAFFGQGTRLTVV.

This chain uses TRBV5-1 with TRBJ1-2; possible D gene TRBD1, 5 bases. The ends were cut back, 1 base at V and 5 bases at J, with 15 bases in the middle. Germline V lookup: CDR1 SGHRS, CDR2 YFSETQ. The CDR3 is made up of 15 amino acids. The CDR3 DNA is TGCGCCAGCAGCTTGAGTGGCGTCAGGGAATATGGCTACACCTTC. Translated: CASSLSGVREYGYTF.

The chain employs TRBV12-3 or TRBV12-4 and TRBJ2-2; no clear D. V was cut by 1 base and J by 12 bases, with 9 bases left in between. The CDR3 sequence is 12 residues long. The DNA for the CDR3 is TGTGCCAGCAGTTTAGGACATTGGCAGCTGTTTTTT. It yields the protein CASSLGHWQLFF.

DNA of the CDR3: TGTGCCAGCAGCCAAATTCGTAGCGGGACGAACACCGGGGAGCTGTTTTTT. It codes for CASSQIRSGTNTGELFF. The chain recombines TRBV7-6 with TRBJ2-2; 8 nucleotides match TRBD2. The J segment lost 0 bases and the V segment lost 5 bases, leaving 8 bases of the junction unmatched. Germline-derived CDR1 and CDR2 are SGHVS and FNYEAQ. This CDR3 contains 17 residues. The complete variable domain, with remaining parts taken from reference TRBV7-6 and TRBJ2-2, reads GAGVSQSPRYKVTKRGQDVALRCDPISGHVSLYWYRQALGQGPEFLTYFNYEAQQDKSGLPNDRFSAERPEGSISTLTIQRTEQRDSAMYRCASSQIRSGTNTGELFFGEGSRLTVL.

The CDR3 DNA follows: TGTGCCAGCAGCGTCGACAGGGGAGGGAAAGAAAAACTGTTTTTT. Its translation is CASSVDRGGKEKLFF. The chain links TRBV9 to TRBJ1-4; 8 bases are a match to TRBD1. The CDR3 spans 15 residues. The germline V gene has CDR1 SGDLS and CDR2 YYNGEE. J gave up 8 bases and V 2 bases, and 8 bases lay outside the gene matches.

The chain employs TRBV19 and TRBJ1-5; 7 nucleotides agree with TRBD1. Losses at the gene ends were 8 bases for V and 4 bases for J; bases not matched to a gene: 2. This CDR3 comprises 12 residues. Germline CDR1 is LNHDA and CDR2 is SQIVND (reference sequence). The CDR3 DNA is TGTGCCAGTCGACAGGGAAATCAGCCCCAGCATTTT. Translation: CASRQGNQPQHF.

The rearrangement uses TRBV18 and TRBJ2-5, with TRBD1 identical over 7 bases. Germline-derived CDR1 and CDR2 are KGHSH and LQKENI. J lost 2 bases, V lost 1 base, and 4 bases had no gene match. The CDR3 is 15 amino acids. Written as DNA, the CDR3 is TGTGCCAGCTCACCACTAACAGGGGTTCAAGAGACCCAGTACTTC. Translation: CASSPLTGVQETQYF.

This clone was seen a single time. The chain links TRBV5-1 to TRBJ1-3, with a tentative D call TRBD1 (5 bases). Germline assignment: CDR1 SGHRS and CDR2 YFSETQ. The CDR3 is 14 amino acids. The germline V and J ends were trimmed by 3 bases and 0 bases, with 7 bases remaining between them. CDR3 bases: TGCGCCAGCAGCTGGACAAGCTCTGGAAACACCATATATTTT. Its translation: CASSWTSSGNTIYF.

The chain is built from TRBV4-3 and TRBJ2-4; 7 bases match TRBD1. Germline V CDR1 and CDR2: LGHNA, YSLEER. After removal of 4 bases from V and 6 bases from J, the junction contained 6 bases not matched to a gene. CDR3 length: 14 residues. CDR3 sequence: CASSPGQLGNIQYF. In nucleotides, the CDR3 is TGCGCCAGCAGCCCGGGACAGCTGGGAAACATTCAGTACTTC.